This T cell receptor beta chain was sequenced for a study of blood T cell repertoires in COVID-19. At the level of the study: The United States, Italy and Spain were the sources of the acute and convalescent COVID-19 samples. In each case, the material was cDNA or gDNA derived from T cells, B-cell-depleted T cells, or PBMCs.

CDR3 length: 13 residues. CDR1 is SGHAT and CDR2 is FQNNGV in the germline V gene. Trimming took 2 bases from V and 12 from J, leaving 14 bases between them. Assay used: immunoSEQ multiplex PCR; TCRdb lists only in-frame clones, some missing. The data show around 310,000 clones, over 85% seen once. This clone came up once. Clinical history reported by participants formed the basis on which cohorts were assigned. Cohort 3 donors were reported recovered after two negative PCRs, clearance, or symptom resolution. The V gene is TRBV11-2, the J gene TRBJ2-1; TRBD1 is a possible D gene (5 bases). The receptor was isolated from a woman younger than 45 who had recovered from COVID-19. The source material was PBMCs or T cells enriched from blood (not recorded which). CDR3 sequence: CASSLSRQLGQFF. For the CDR3, the DNA is TGTGCCAGCAGCTTATCGAGACAGCTCGGGCAGTTCTTC.